The clone carrying this TCR beta chain was detected only a few times. The antigen is undetermined. TCRdb used MiXCR to reprocess the reads, holding one entry per CDR3 protein. This table holds nearly 650,000 distinct CDR3 sequences, less than 25% found once. The data were taken from a study of T cell repertoires in cytomegalovirus infection. Study background: A matching HLA type, together with CMV infection, was signaled by public TCR beta signatures. Study observations and caveats: Across the ex vivo response, the dominant clonotypes were HLA-C-restricted CMV-specific TCR beta clonotypes.

Trimming removed 5 bases from V and 0 bases from J, with 25 bases in between. This CDR3 contains 19 residues. Germline assignment: CDR1 SEHNR and CDR2 FQNEAQ (reference sequence). The source material was CD8+ T cells from PBMCs. The V gene is TRBV7-9, the J gene TRBJ1-1, with D hard to call. This clonotype was sampled from a human donor in good health (CMV status not recorded). Some clones in this sample may be carry-over from other donors' samples. In nucleotides, the CDR3 is TGTGCCAGCAGCCCCCCTCCCCGGACGGTGACTTACATGAACACTGAAGCTTTCTTT. Translated, it gives CASSPPPRTVTYMNTEAFF.